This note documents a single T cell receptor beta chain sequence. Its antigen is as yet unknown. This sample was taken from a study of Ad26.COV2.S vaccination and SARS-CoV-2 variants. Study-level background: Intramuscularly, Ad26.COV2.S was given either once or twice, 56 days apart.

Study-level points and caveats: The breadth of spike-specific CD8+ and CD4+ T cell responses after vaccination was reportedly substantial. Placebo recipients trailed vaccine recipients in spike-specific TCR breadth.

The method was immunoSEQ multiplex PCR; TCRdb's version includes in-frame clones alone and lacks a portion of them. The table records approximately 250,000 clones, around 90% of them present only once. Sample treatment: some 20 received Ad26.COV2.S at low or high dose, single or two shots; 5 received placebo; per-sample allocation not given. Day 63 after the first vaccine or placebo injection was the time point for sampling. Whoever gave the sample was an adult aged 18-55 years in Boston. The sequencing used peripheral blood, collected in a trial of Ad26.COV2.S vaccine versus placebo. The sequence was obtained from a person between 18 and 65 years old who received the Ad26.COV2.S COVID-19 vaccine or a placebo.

Written as DNA, the CDR3 is TGCGCCAGCAGTCAATGGGGGAGAGATGGGAACGATAGCACAGATACGCAGTATTTT. Translated, it gives CASSQWGRDGNDSTDTQYF. The chain is built from TRBV23-1 and TRBJ2-3; tentatively, D is TRBD1 or TRBD2 (5 bases each). TRBV23-1 is an ORF, with its function uncertain. Trimming stripped 1 base from V and 0 bases from J, with 20 bases between. This CDR3 is built from 19 residues.